The 10 T cell receptor beta chains presented below share a single source sample, sequenced in a study of blood T cell repertoires in COVID-19. Sequencing was performed with immunoSEQ multiplex PCR; in TCRdb, only in-frame clones are kept and a portion is missing. Among 150,000 or so clones listed, roughly 70% were seen once. The sequenced sample was peripheral blood. These receptors all stem from a woman aged 80 or over with acute or convalescent COVID-19.

The chain recombines TRBV6-5 with TRBJ2-3; 8 bases are shared with TRBD1. The CDR3 totals 14 residues. Germline CDR1 is MNHEY and CDR2 is SVGAGI. The V gene end was trimmed by 5 bases and the J gene end by 4 bases; junction bases not matched to a gene: 5. The CDR3 region is CASSRDRNADTQYF. In DNA form, the CDR3 reads TGTGCCAGCAGTCGGGACAGGAATGCAGATACGCAGTATTTT.

This clone was detected only once. The CDR3 sequence: CSANRGQSTDTQYF. In nucleotides, the CDR3 is TGCAGCGCTAATCGGGGACAGAGCACAGATACGCAGTATTTT. The rearrangement links TRBV29-1 to TRBJ2-3, with 7 bases matching TRBD1. This CDR3 contains 14 residues. The germline CDR1 and CDR2 sequences are SQVTM and ANQGSEA. Germline trimming cut 7 bases from V and 0 bases from J; bases unmatched to any gene: 7.

The chain couples TRBV5-8 to TRBJ1-5; D uncertain. Germline V gene lookup returns CDR1 SGHTS and CDR2 YDEGEE. Trimming stripped 1 base from V and 3 bases from J, with 8 bases between. The length of the CDR3 is 14 residues. The DNA of the CDR3 is TGTGCCAGCAGCTTGACAGAAGTCAATCAGCCCCAGCATTTT. It codes for CASSLTEVNQPQHF.

This sequence joins TRBV2 and TRBJ2-2; D is ambiguous. Trimming left V 0 bases short and J 6 bases short, with 8 bases between. From germline, CDR1 is SNHLY and CDR2 FYNNEI. The CDR3 runs to 14 residues. In DNA form, the CDR3 reads TGTGCCAGCAGTGAAGCTTTGTCAGCCGGGGAGCTGTTTTTT. This sequence encodes CASSEALSAGELFF.

The rearrangement joins TRBV27 to TRBJ1-1; D possibly corresponds to TRBD1 (5 bases). The CDR3 has 15 residues. CDR1 is MNHEY, CDR2 SMNVEV, per germline (reference sequence). V was trimmed by 2 bases and J by 5 bases, leaving 15 bases between them. CDR3 sequence reads: CASSLGGDLVTEAFF. DNA for the CDR3: TGTGCCAGCAGTTTAGGGGGGGATTTGGTGACTGAAGCTTTCTTT.

The chain couples TRBV11-2 to TRBJ2-1; unclear D gene. CDR3 length: 13 amino acids. V was cut by 4 bases and J by 10 bases, with 14 bases left in between. Germline V gives CDR1 SGHAT, CDR2 FQNNGV. CDR3 nucleotide sequence: TGTGCCAGCAGCTCGTTGCGTCGGTCCGAGCAGTTCTTC. Its translation is CASSSLRRSEQFF. The variable domain in full, with the rest retrieved from reference TRBV11-2 and TRBJ2-1, is EAGVAQSPRYKIIEKRQSVAFWCNPISGHATLYWYQQILGQGPKLLIQFQNNGVVDDSQLPKDRFSAERLKGVDSTLKIQPAKLEDSAVYLCASSSLRRSEQFFGPGTRLTVL.

V usage is TRBV6-5 and J usage is TRBJ1-1; TRBD1 matches 9 bases. CDR1 MNHEY and CDR2 SVGAGI come from the germline V gene. V was clipped by 1 base and J by 1 base; unmatched bases: 1. The CDR3 totals 15 residues. The CDR3: CASSYLDRGNTEAFF. The CDR3 coding sequence is TGTGCCAGCAGTTACTTGGACAGGGGGAACACTGAAGCTTTCTTT.

This sequence joins TRBV2 and TRBJ2-7; 9 bases match TRBD1. V shed 6 bases, J shed 3 bases, and the junction held 6 bases outside the gene matches. Germline V CDR1 and CDR2: SNHLY, FYNNEI. The CDR3 is 14 residues long. Here the CDR3 DNA reads TGTGCCAGCAGGACACAGGGGGCGCTCTACGAGCAGTACTTC. Translation gives CASRTQGALYEQYF.

This chain connects TRBV10-3 to TRBJ1-1; D unresolved. Germline values: CDR1 ENHRY, CDR2 SYGVKD. V lost 8 bases and J lost 1, with 11 bases in between. This CDR3 region has 13 residues. CDR3 in amino acids: CAISPGGNTEAFF. CDR3 bases: TGTGCCATCTCTCCGGGTGGGAACACTGAAGCTTTCTTT.

This clone was counted a few times. The DNA for the CDR3 is TGTGCCAGCAGGCCCCGGGGGGGTAATACGCAGTATTTT. This encodes CASRPRGGNTQYF. The rearrangement uses TRBV11-2 and TRBJ2-3; 8 nucleotides line up with TRBD2. Germline CDR1 and CDR2: SGHAT and FQNNGV. This CDR3 spans 13 amino acids. Losses at the gene ends were 6 bases for V and 7 bases for J; bases not matched to a gene: 6.